These 22 T cell receptor beta chains were all obtained from the same sample, sequenced in a study of cytotoxic CD8 clonotypes in ibrutinib-treated CLL. TCRdb's table, derived via immunoSEQ multiplex PCR, lists solely in-frame clones and lacks some. This table has about 120,000 clones, approximately 56% appearing once. The source was PBMCs, collected after 24 months of ibrutinib treatment. The receptors derive from a human donor with chronic lymphocytic leukemia.

This rearrangement joins TRBV2 to TRBJ1-5, with D uncertain. Germline V gene data show CDR1 as SNHLY and CDR2 as FYNNEI. The CDR3 consists of 15 residues. V lost 3 bases, J lost 0 bases, and 9 bases lay in between. CDR3 in amino acids: CASSDGGVSNQPQHF. The CDR3 coding sequence is TGTGCCAGCAGTGATGGAGGAGTTAGCAATCAGCCCCAGCATTTT.

The chain is built from TRBV6-1 and TRBJ1-2; D not certain. Germline V gene sequence: CDR1 MNHNS, CDR2 SASEGT. This CDR3 is 15 amino acids long. Trimming stripped 2 bases from V and 9 bases from J, with 19 bases between. DNA for the CDR3: TGTGCCAGCAGTGAATCAGACGGATCTTGGGGAAGCTACACCTTC. Protein sequence: CASSESDGSWGSYTF.

This clone came up a few times. Other DNA sequences in the same sample also yield this CDR3. The CDR3 sequence: CAWALNTEAFF. For the CDR3, the DNA is TGTGCCTGGGCGTTGAACACTGAAGCTTTCTTT. The chain employs TRBV30 and TRBJ1-1; no reliable D call. The CDR3 is made up of 11 amino acids. Germline CDR1 is GTSNPN and CDR2 is SVGIG (reference sequence). The V gene lost 5 bases and the J gene lost 0 bases, with 4 bases spanning the gap.

The table lists this clone with a few counts. The chain joins TRBV5-6 to TRBJ1-6; 8 bases map to TRBD1. The CDR3 spans 15 residues. The ends lost 2 bases at V and 5 bases at J; junction bases unmatched: 3. Per germline, CDR1 SGHDT and CDR2 YYEEEE. CDR3 region: CASSFLDRDNSPLHF. CDR3 coding DNA: TGTGCCAGCAGCTTCTTGGACAGGGATAATTCACCCCTCCACTTT. The complete variable domain, with remaining parts taken from reference TRBV5-6 and TRBJ1-6, reads DAGVTQSPTHLIKTRGQQVTLRCSPKSGHDTVSWYQQALGQGPQFIFQYYEEEERQRGNFPDRFSGHQFPNYSSELNVNALLLGDSALYLCASSFLDRDNSPLHFGNGTRLTVT.

The rearrangement uses TRBV25-1 and TRBJ1-6, with 7 bases that match TRBD1. This CDR3 has 13 residues. With 9 bases clipped from V and 7 bases from J, the junction kept 6 bases outside the gene matches. The germline V gene has CDR1 MGHDK and CDR2 SYGVNS. CDR3 region: CASMTGTNSPLHF. DNA of the CDR3: TGTGCCAGTATGACAGGGACAAATTCACCCCTCCACTTT.

V and J are TRBV7-8 and TRBJ1-2; 8 positions agree with TRBD1. V shed 5 bases and J 4 bases; nucleotides not matched to a gene: 6. The CDR3 has 14 amino acids. Germline V gene data show CDR1 as SGHVS and CDR2 as FQNEAQ. The CDR3 loop is CASSPDRVSYGYTF. In nucleotides, the CDR3 is TGTGCCAGCAGCCCGGACAGGGTCAGCTATGGCTACACCTTC.

The rearrangement uses TRBV5-1 and TRBJ2-5; TRBD2 matches at 9 bases. With V trimmed by 0 bases and J by 3 bases, 6 bases remained unmatched. The CDR3 spans 16 residues. Germline assignment: CDR1 SGHRS and CDR2 YFSETQ. The CDR3 sequence: CASSLEGSGRKETQYF. DNA for the CDR3: TGCGCCAGCAGCTTGGAGGGTAGCGGGAGAAAAGAGACCCAGTACTTC.

This clone was found a few times. The chain is built from TRBV30 and TRBJ2-7, with D possibly being TRBD1 (5 bases). V was shortened by 3 bases and J by 5 bases, with 14 bases between the two germline ends. This CDR3 region has 13 residues. Germline CDR1 reads GTSNPN; CDR2 reads SVGIG (reference sequence). In nucleotides, the CDR3 is TGTGCCTGGAGCGGCCAAGGGGTGAACGAGCAGTACTTC. Protein: CAWSGQGVNEQYF.

In this sample, this clone turned up a few times. CDR3 sequence (DNA): TGTGCCAGGGACAGAAACACCGGGGAGCTGTTTTTT. Translation: CARDRNTGELFF. The chain employs TRBV25-1 and TRBJ2-2, with D perhaps TRBD1 (6 bases). CDR3 length equals 12 residues. V shed 9 bases and J shed 2 bases, with 7 bases lying between them. The germline V gene has CDR1 MGHDK and CDR2 SYGVNS. Full variable domain (rest looked up from reference TRBV25-1 and TRBJ2-2): EADIYQTPRYLVIGTGKKITLECSQTMGHDKMYWYQQDPGMELHLIHYSYGVNSTEKGDLSSESTVSRIRTEHFPLTLESARPSHTSQYLCARDRNTGELFFGEGSRLTVL.

This clone was seen a handful of times. The J gene is TRBJ2-7, the V gene TRBV30, with D tentatively TRBD1 or TRBD2 (6 bases each). Germline V CDR1 and CDR2: GTSNPN, SVGIG (reference sequence). The CDR3 is 14 residues long. V was shortened by 2 bases and J by 2 bases, with 13 bases between the two germline ends. The CDR3 sequence is CAWSSGGFTYEQYF. CDR3 bases: TGTGCCTGGAGTTCCGGGGGCTTTACCTACGAGCAGTACTTC.

The chain links TRBV11-3 to TRBJ2-1, with D tentatively TRBD2 (5 bases). The CDR3 is 13 residues long. Germline lookup yields CDR1 SGHNT and CDR2 YENEEA. Trimming left V 5 bases short and J 9 bases short, with 14 bases between. The CDR3 DNA reads as TGTGCCAGCAGCCAATATGAAGGAGGTGAGCAGTTCTTC. Translating it yields CASSQYEGGEQFF.

The rearrangement joins TRBV19 to TRBJ1-1, with D unclear. V lost 4 bases and J 8 bases, leaving 8 bases between the germline ends. The CDR3 extends over 11 amino acids. CDR1 LNHDA and CDR2 SQIVND come from the germline V gene (reference sequence). This chain's CDR3 is CASSRGSEAFF. CDR3 bases: TGTGCCAGTAGTAGGGGTTCAGAAGCTTTCTTT. The full variable domain, rest sourced from reference TRBV19 and TRBJ1-1, is DGGITQSPKYLFRKEGQNVTLSCEQNLNHDAMYWYRQDPGQGLRLIYYSQIVNDFQKGDIAEGYSVSREKKESFPLTVTSAQKNPTAFYLCASSRGSEAFFGQGTRLTVV.

J is TRBJ2-1 and V is TRBV6-5; D perhaps matches TRBD1 (6 bases). Per the germline V gene, CDR1 is MNHEY and CDR2 is SVGAGI. There are 15 residues in the CDR3. Trimming took off 2 bases at V and 4 bases at J, with 12 bases between the two ends. The CDR3 is CASSYMGQQYNEQFF. The CDR3 coding sequence is TGTGCCAGCAGTTACATGGGACAACAGTACAATGAGCAGTTCTTC.

The gene calls are TRBV7-3 and TRBJ2-1, with 7 bases lining up with TRBD2. The CDR3 consists of 15 residues. V was clipped by 2 bases and J by 5 bases; unmatched bases: 6. Germline lookup yields CDR1 SGHTA and CDR2 FQGTGA. The CDR3 DNA follows: TGTGCCAGCAGCTTAGGGGCGGGGGAGAACAATGAGCAGTTCTTC. Its protein product is CASSLGAGENNEQFF.

This clone was found a few times. V usage is TRBV11-3 and J usage is TRBJ1-6; a weak D match, TRBD1 (5 bases). Germline V gene lookup returns CDR1 SGHNT and CDR2 YENEEA. This CDR3 region has 18 residues. V was clipped by 3 bases and J by 14 bases, with 29 bases between them. The chain's CDR3 is CASSLRPLIGTSAEALHF. As DNA, the CDR3 is TGTGCCAGCAGCTTGCGGCCCTTAATCGGGACGTCGGCTGAGGCCCTCCACTTT.

The table lists this clone with a count of one. The chain has TRBV30 and TRBJ1-2; D remains unclear. The CDR3 length is 14 residues. Germline loops: CDR1 GTSNPN, CDR2 SVGIG (reference sequence). The V and J ends lost 1 base and 8 bases respectively, with 17 bases between them. The DNA for the CDR3 is TGTGCCTGGAGTGAGAACCCCGGATTGAGGGGCTACACCTTC. Its translation is CAWSENPGLRGYTF.

The J gene is TRBJ2-1, the V gene TRBV19, with a tentative D call TRBD1 (5 bases). The germline V and J ends were trimmed by 1 base and 4 bases, with 17 bases remaining between them. CDR3 length: 17 residues. Looked up from germline, CDR1 is LNHDA and CDR2 is SQIVND (reference sequence). The CDR3, as DNA: TGTGCCAGTAGTATAGTCCCTCTTAGGGGTGGGTACAATGAGCAGTTCTTC. This sequence encodes CASSIVPLRGGYNEQFF.

This clone was counted at least ten times. This chain links TRBV19 with TRBJ1-6; 8 bases are shared with TRBD1. The germline CDR1 and CDR2 sequences are LNHDA and SQIVND (reference sequence). Trimming at V came to 8 bases and at J to 14 bases, leaving 11 bases not matched to a gene. The CDR3 consists of 13 residues. This CDR3 is CASSDRAFVTLHF. Here the CDR3 DNA reads TGTGCCAGTTCGGACAGGGCCTTTGTGACCCTCCACTTT.

The V call is TRBV4-1, the J call TRBJ2-1; a possible D gene is TRBD1 (5 bases). This CDR3 is built from 15 residues. CDR1 is MGHRA and CDR2 is YSYEKL in the germline V gene. With 0 bases removed from V and 5 bases from J, the gap between germline ends came to 11 bases. The CDR3 DNA is TGCGCCAGCAGCCAAGAGTTTGACAGCGACAATGAGCAGTTCTTC. Translated: CASSQEFDSDNEQFF.

V is TRBV28 and J is TRBJ1-2; tentatively, D is TRBD1 (5 bases). Deletions cut 2 bases from V and 2 bases from J, with 9 bases between. This CDR3 is 14 amino acids long. The germline gives CDR1 MDHEN, CDR2 SYDVKM. CDR3 loop: CASSLPGRNYGYTF. DNA of the CDR3: TGTGCCAGCAGTTTACCAGGGCGGAACTATGGCTACACCTTC.

This chain's CDR3 is CASSIGGEKLFF. The CDR3 DNA reads as TGTGCCAGTAGTATAGGAGGTGAAAAACTGTTTTTT. This chain uses TRBV19 with TRBJ1-4, with no clear D. Germline V gives CDR1 LNHDA, CDR2 SQIVND (reference sequence). Trimming pared 1 base from V and 7 bases from J, leaving 4 bases between. The CDR3 covers 12 residues.

The V gene is TRBV29-1, the J gene TRBJ2-5; D is unresolved. Germline V lookup: CDR1 SQVTM, CDR2 ANQGSEA. Trimming took off 4 bases at V and 3 bases at J, with 9 bases between the two ends. There are 12 residues in the CDR3. CDR3 sequence (DNA): TGCAGCGTTGCAACCGCGGAAGAGACCCAGTACTTC. As protein: CSVATAEETQYF.